Listed below are T cell receptor beta chains from one sample, sequenced in a study of shared clonotypes between healthy human individuals. Profiled with immunoSEQ multiplex PCR; TCRdb holds only in-frame clones, not every one. The data show hundreds of thousands of clones, approximately 96% seen once. Sequencing was performed on naive CD8+ T cells sorted from blood. Receptors originate from a woman aged 25-40 years in good health. Each CDR3 is given with its conserved first and last residue. The D gene is left open where the match is weak. Not every row has a clone size; where given, it reads once, few, many or a size class.

D,length,size,J,V,CDR3,DNA
NA,13,NA,TRBJ1-6,TRBV27,CASPHRKGSPLHF,TGTGCCAGCCCCCACAGGAAAGGATCACCCCTCCACTTT
NA,13,NA,TRBJ1-2,TRBV10-2,CASGDSEDYGYTF,TGCGCCAGCGGGGACTCGGAGGACTATGGCTACACCTTC
NA,16,once,TRBJ1-4,TRBV7-8,CASSRALGYPNEKLFF,TGTGCCAGCAGCCGAGCACTAGGGTACCCTAATGAAAAACTGTTTTTT
TRBD1,13,once,TRBJ1-1,TRBV29-1,CSVDRGWNTEAFF,TGCAGCGTCGACAGGGGCTGGAACACTGAAGCTTTCTTT
TRBD2,15,NA,TRBJ2-5,TRBV11-2,CASSTPGLGAETQYF,TGTGCCAGCAGTACTCCGGGACTAGGGGCGGAGACCCAGTACTTC
TRBD2,16,NA,TRBJ2-5,TRBV9,CASSPGTSGEGETQYF,TGTGCCAGCAGCCCTGGGACTAGCGGGGAGGGAGAGACCCAGTACTTC
TRBD2,16,NA,TRBJ2-3,TRBV28,CASIHGTSGSPDTQYF,TGTGCCAGCATTCACGGGACTAGCGGGAGTCCAGATACGCAGTATTTT
NA,16,NA,TRBJ1-3,TRBV7-9,CASSQPRERSGNTIYF,TGTGCCAGCAGCCAGCCAAGAGAACGCTCTGGAAACACCATATATTTT
TRBD1,17,NA,TRBJ1-1,TRBV28,CASSPFSIKTGHTEAFF,TGTGCCAGCAGTCCATTTAGCATAAAGACAGGGCACACTGAAGCTTTCTTT
TRBD1,13,NA,TRBJ1-5,TRBV7-9,CASSPGQAQPQHF,TGTGCCAGCAGCCCAGGACAGGCCCAGCCCCAGCATTTT
NA,14,NA,TRBJ1-5,TRBV4-1,CASSQEGPRSPQHF,TGCGCCAGCAGCCAAGAAGGCCCCAGGTCACCCCAGCATTTT
TRBD1,15,NA,TRBJ2-5,TRBV5-1,CASSKDRGPQETQYF,TGCGCCAGCAGCAAGGACAGGGGGCCCCAAGAGACCCAGTACTTC
NA,13,once,TRBJ2-1,TRBV27,CASSSIAGNEQFF,TGTGCCAGCAGCTCTATCGCAGGGAATGAGCAGTTCTTC
NA,14,NA,TRBJ1-1,TRBV9,CASSVDKGSAEAFF,TGTGCCAGCAGCGTAGATAAAGGGTCCGCTGAAGCTTTCTTT
TRBD1,12,NA,TRBJ2-1,TRBV10-3,CAIRDGGTGKFF,TGTGCCATCAGGGACGGGGGGACAGGGAAGTTCTTC
TRBD1,14,NA,TRBJ2-7,TRBV28,CASSSMDRGYEQYF,TGTGCCAGCAGTTCTATGGACAGGGGATACGAGCAGTACTTC
NA,16,once,TRBJ2-7,TRBV27,CASRAQDGVLSYEQYF,TGTGCCAGCAGGGCACAGGACGGAGTCCTGTCCTACGAGCAGTACTTC
NA,12,NA,TRBJ2-7,TRBV11-3,CASSPVPYEQYF,TGTGCCAGCAGCCCTGTGCCCTACGAGCAGTACTTC
NA,15,NA,TRBJ1-5,TRBV15,CATSRENSQYQPQHF,TGTGCCACCAGCAGAGAAAACAGCCAGTATCAGCCCCAGCATTTT
NA,14,NA,TRBJ2-2,TRBV7-9,CASSPLVGTGELFF,TGTGCCAGCAGCCCACTAGTAGGCACCGGGGAGCTGTTTTTT
TRBD1,16,NA,TRBJ2-5,TRBV5-4,CASSLIGTGIHETQYF,TGTGCCAGCAGCTTGATTGGGACAGGGATCCACGAGACCCAGTACTTC
TRBD1,14,NA,TRBJ1-2,TRBV6-6,CASSYGQGNYGYTF,TGTGCCAGCAGTTACGGACAGGGGAACTATGGCTACACCTTC
TRBD1,18,NA,TRBJ2-7,TRBV5-1,CASSLEGGRGGMGYEQYF,TGCGCCAGCAGCTTGGAAGGGGGCCGTGGTGGTATGGGCTACGAGCAGTACTTC
NA,13,NA,TRBJ1-5,TRBV28,CASSWTEYQPQHF,TGTGCCAGCAGTTGGACCGAGTATCAGCCCCAGCATTTT
TRBD1,15,once,TRBJ2-2,TRBV11-2,CASSLTGGNTGELFF,TGTGCCAGCAGCTTAACAGGGGGAAACACCGGGGAGCTGTTTTTT
TRBD1,14,NA,TRBJ1-1,TRBV28,CASSDQGANTEAFF,TGTGCCAGCAGTGACCAGGGGGCGAACACTGAAGCTTTCTTT
TRBD2,16,once,TRBJ2-1,TRBV15,CATSVLPGTTLNEQFF,TGTGCCACCAGCGTCCTCCCCGGGACTACCCTCAATGAGCAGTTCTTC
NA,14,NA,TRBJ2-2,TRBV15,CATSLTLSLGELFF,TGTGCCACCAGCCTCACCCTGAGCCTCGGGGAGCTGTTTTTT
NA,11,NA,TRBJ2-1,TRBV2,CASQGGNEQFF,TGTGCCAGCCAGGGGGGCAATGAGCAGTTCTTC
NA,13,few,TRBJ1-3,TRBV28,CASSFLEENTIYF,TGTGCCAGCAGTTTCCTCGAGGAAAACACCATATATTTT
NA,13,once,TRBJ2-3,TRBV9,CASSVGEFHTQYF,TGTGCCAGCAGCGTAGGGGAGTTCCATACGCAGTATTTT
TRBD2,15,NA,TRBJ2-3,TRBV27,CASSWGLGNTDTQYF,TGTGCCAGCAGCTGGGGACTAGGGAACACAGATACGCAGTATTTT
TRBD2,13,NA,TRBJ2-7,TRBV2,CASSGLAGDEQYF,TGTGCCAGCAGTGGGCTAGCGGGAGACGAGCAGTACTTC
TRBD2,16,NA,TRBJ2-7,TRBV10-3,CAISSFTSGRANEQYF,TGTGCCATCAGTTCCTTCACTAGCGGGAGGGCTAACGAGCAGTACTTC
NA,21,NA,TRBJ2-7,TRBV19,CASSASLDPTPEARSIYEQYF,TGTGCCAGTAGTGCCTCCTTGGATCCGACTCCTGAGGCTCGCTCCATCTACGAGCAGTACTTC
TRBD2,15,NA,TRBJ2-5,TRBV2,CASSVLTSGMKTQYF,TGTGCCAGCAGTGTTCTGACTAGCGGGATGAAGACCCAGTACTTC
TRBD2,15,NA,TRBJ2-1,TRBV27,CASRPRTSGNNEQFF,TGTGCCAGCAGGCCTCGGACTAGCGGAAACAATGAGCAGTTCTTC
NA,15,NA,TRBJ2-7,TRBV6-1,CASSEKWGRTYEQYF,TGTGCCAGCAGTGAAAAATGGGGGAGAACCTACGAGCAGTACTTC
NA,11,NA,TRBJ2-7,TRBV20-1,CSANERLEQYF,TGCAGTGCTAATGAGAGGCTCGAGCAGTACTTC
TRBD1,14,NA,TRBJ1-1,TRBV27,CASSLQGTGEVAFF,TGTGCCAGCAGTTTACAGGGGACAGGGGAGGTAGCTTTCTTT
NA,13,NA,TRBJ1-1,TRBV2,CASSETRDTEAFF,TGTGCCAGCAGTGAGACACGAGACACTGAAGCTTTCTTT
NA,15,once,TRBJ1-5,TRBV27,CASSQGTAGNQPQHF,TGTGCCAGCAGTCAGGGGACGGCCGGCAATCAGCCCCAGCATTTT
TRBD1,15,NA,TRBJ2-7,TRBV29-1,CSVEAQDRASYEQYF,TGCAGCGTTGAGGCCCAGGACAGGGCCTCCTACGAGCAGTACTTC
NA,14,once,TRBJ2-5,TRBV13,CASSLRLPRETQYF,TGTGCCAGCAGCTTACGACTGCCAAGGGAGACCCAGTACTTC
TRBD2,15,NA,TRBJ2-5,TRBV6-5,CASSYSGLAGETQYF,TGTGCCAGCAGTTACTCCGGACTAGCGGGAGAGACCCAGTACTTC
NA,12,NA,TRBJ2-7,TRBV5-4,CASSLLGYEQYF,TGTGCCAGCAGCTTGTTGGGCTACGAGCAGTACTTC
NA,14,NA,TRBJ2-1,TRBV27,CASRLGSSYNEQFF,TGTGCCAGCCGGTTGGGGTCTTCCTACAATGAGCAGTTCTTC
NA,14,once,TRBJ2-7,TRBV27,CASSSFGGTYEQYF,TGTGCCAGCAGCTCCTTTGGGGGAACCTACGAGCAGTACTTC
TRBD1,14,NA,TRBJ1-2,TRBV7-9,CASSGQGRNYGYTF,TGTGCCAGCAGTGGACAGGGGAGGAACTATGGCTACACCTTC
TRBD2,17,once,TRBJ2-7,TRBV29-1,CSVGFRTSGRIFYEQYF,TGCAGCGTTGGGTTTCGGACTAGCGGGAGGATTTTCTACGAGCAGTACTTC
TRBD1,14,few,TRBJ2-7,TRBV10-3,CAISEPGQGYEQYF,TGTGCCATCAGTGAGCCGGGACAGGGCTACGAGCAGTACTTC